These T cell receptor beta chains were read from a single sample in a study of beta chain features in type 1 diabetes. The method was immunoSEQ multiplex PCR; TCRdb's version includes in-frame clones alone and lacks a portion of them. The repertoire consists of 600,000 or so clones, with roughly 12% occurring once and the leading ten covering 0.095% to 0.15%. Sequenced: naive CD4+ T cells from blood. All receptors come from a man younger than 40 with type 1 diabetes. CDR3s include the opening cysteine and the closing phenylalanine or tryptophan. D genes are given only for firm matches. A row's size may be missing; if present it is once, few, many or a size class.

D: NA; length: 16; J: TRBJ2-6; size: few; V: TRBV11-3; DNA: TGTGCCAGCAGCTCAACCAACAGGGATGGGGCCAACGTCCTGACTTTC; CDR3: CASSSTNRDGANVLTF
D: NA; length: 13; J: TRBJ1-1; size: NA; V: TRBV29-1; DNA: TGCAGCGTTCGGATGCTCGGAAGCGCTGAAGCTTTCTTT; CDR3: CSVRMLGSAEAFF
D: NA; length: 15; J: TRBJ2-7; size: NA; V: TRBV6-1; DNA: TGTGCCAGCAGTGAATTTCGACCGGGAGACTACGAGCAGTACTTC; CDR3: CASSEFRPGDYEQYF
D: NA; length: 12; J: TRBJ1-1; size: NA; V: TRBV2; DNA: TGTGCCAGCAGTGAAATCGTAAGTGAAGCTTTCTTT; CDR3: CASSEIVSEAFF
D: NA; length: 16; J: TRBJ2-5; size: NA; V: TRBV9; DNA: TGTGCCAGCAGCGCGACGGGGGCCAACTTGGGGGAGACCCAGTACTTC; CDR3: CASSATGANLGETQYF
D: NA; length: 13; J: TRBJ2-3; size: few; V: TRBV9; DNA: TGTGCCAGCAGCGTAGGGCCCACAGATACGCAGTATTTT; CDR3: CASSVGPTDTQYF
D: TRBD1; length: 14; J: TRBJ1-2; size: NA; V: TRBV5-1; DNA: TGCGCCAGCAGCTTGGACCAGGGGGCCTATGGCTACACCTTC; CDR3: CASSLDQGAYGYTF
D: NA; length: 11; J: TRBJ2-7; size: few; V: TRBV21-1; DNA: TGTGCCAGCAGCTTCACGGACGAGCAGTACTTC; CDR3: CASSFTDEQYF
D: TRBD2; length: 11; J: TRBJ2-5; size: NA; V: TRBV20-1; DNA: TGCAGTGCCGGACGGGAGGGGACCCAGTACTTC; CDR3: CSAGREGTQYF
D: NA; length: 11; J: TRBJ2-5; size: NA; V: TRBV29-1; DNA: TGCAGCGTTGTAGGGAAAGAGACCCAGTACTTC; CDR3: CSVVGKETQYF
D: NA; length: 15; J: TRBJ2-5; size: NA; V: TRBV4-3; DNA: TGCGCCAGCAGCCAAGATCTGAGGGGGGGAGAGACCCAGTACTTC; CDR3: CASSQDLRGGETQYF
D: NA; length: 15; J: TRBJ1-5; size: NA; V: TRBV5-6; DNA: TGTGCCAGCAGCTTAGGAGGACAGTTCGGTCAGCCCCAGCATTTT; CDR3: CASSLGGQFGQPQHF
D: NA; length: 15; J: TRBJ1-5; size: few; V: TRBV19; DNA: TGTGCCAGTTCCCTCGGGGGGACGGATTGGACGCCCCAGCATTTT; CDR3: CASSLGGTDWTPQHF
D: NA; length: 16; J: TRBJ2-7; size: few; V: TRBV29-1; DNA: TGCAGCGTTGAAGATCAGGGAGGTGTTGCTTCTACGGGGCAGTACTTC; CDR3: CSVEDQGGVASTGQYF
D: TRBD1; length: 13; J: TRBJ1-5; size: NA; V: TRBV7-2; DNA: TGTGCCAGCAGCCTGGGACAGGGTCAGCCCCAGCATTTT; CDR3: CASSLGQGQPQHF